The 22 T cell receptor beta chains presented below share a single source sample, sequenced in a study of T cell clusters in autoimmune cytopenias. TRB amplification used 200 to 250 ng of peripheral blood genomic DNA. TRB was amplified by touch-down multiplex PCR, primer pools A and B combined. TCRdb reanalyzed the multiplex PCR reads, giving one entry per CDR3 protein sequence and no DNA. Its clone listing holds approximately 15,000 distinct CDR3 sequences. Material: peripheral blood. The receptors originated from a human donor with an autoimmune cytopenia or autoimmune hepatitis (not recorded which).

V and J are TRBV5-4 and TRBJ2-3; TCRdb selects TRBD1, and the lack of DNA leaves this call unchecked. CDR1 and CDR2 from the germline V gene are SGHNT and YYREEE (reference sequence). This CDR3 is 14 amino acids long. The CDR3: CATSPLYRTDTQYF. The whole variable domain, remainder taken from reference TRBV5-4 and TRBJ2-3, is ETGVTQSPTHLIKTRGQQVTLRCSSQSGHNTVSWYQQALGQGPQFIFQYYREEENGRGNFPPRFSGLQFPNYSSELNVNALELDDSALYLCATSPLYRTDTQYFGPGTRLTVL.

The chain recombines TRBV27 with TRBJ1-1; TCRdb reports TRBD1, a call that lacks DNA to check it against. CDR3 length equals 14 residues. The V gene's germline CDR1 is MNHEY and CDR2 SMNVEV (reference sequence). The CDR3 sequence is CASKPDRRNTEAFF.

The chain recombines TRBV5-5 with TRBJ1-2; TCRdb calls TRBD1, which cannot be checked without DNA. CDR3 size: 14 residues. The germline V gene has CDR1 SGHKS and CDR2 YYEKEE (reference sequence). CDR3 amino acids: CASSPQRRDGGYTF.

This chain joins TRBV20-1 and TRBJ2-7; TCRdb's assignment of TRBD1 cannot be checked, as there is no DNA. From germline, CDR1 is DFQATT and CDR2 SNEGSKA (reference sequence). The CDR3 sequence is 14 residues long. The chain's CDR3 is CSAGGSGSLYEQYF.

The chain employs TRBV12-3 or TRBV12-4 and TRBJ2-5; TCRdb gives TRBD1 as the D gene, but with no DNA this cannot be confirmed. The CDR3 is made up of 14 amino acids. This CDR3 is CASNIGTPQETQYF.

The genes are TRBV6-5 and TRBJ1-6; as DNA is missing, the TRBD1 call by TCRdb cannot be tested. The CDR3 runs to 18 residues. CDR1 and CDR2 (germline): MNHEY, SVGAGI. The CDR3 reads CASSSTFPGDRTGSPLHF.

The V gene is TRBV12-3 or TRBV12-4, the J gene TRBJ2-2; as DNA is missing, the TRBD2 call by TCRdb cannot be tested. The CDR3 has 17 residues. CDR3 loop: CASSFGLAGANTGELFF.

The chain has TRBV19 and TRBJ2-1; lacking DNA, the TRBD2 call made by TCRdb goes unchecked. Germline CDR1 LNHDA, CDR2 SQIVND (reference sequence). This CDR3 has 16 amino acids. CDR3 region: CASSIIAGGVYNEQFF.

The chain recombines TRBV5-7 with TRBJ1-1; TCRdb names TRBD1, which stays unverified in the absence of DNA. TRBV5-7 is labeled an ORF, and its function is uncertain. The CDR3 runs 14 residues. This chain's CDR3 is CASSLYGQNTEAFF.

This chain links TRBV6-1 with TRBJ2-2; the D call of TRBD1 rests on TCRdb alone, since no DNA is present to check it. CDR1 and CDR2 (germline): MNHNS, SASEGT. The CDR3 is 12 residues long. CDR3 in amino acids: CASGRVPGELFF.

V is TRBV18 and J is TRBJ2-2; TCRdb picks TRBD2, but there is no DNA to check that call. Germline lookup yields CDR1 KGHSH and CDR2 LQKENI. This CDR3 spans 14 amino acids. CDR3 residues: CASSPEEWTGELFF.

The genes are TRBV5-4 and TRBJ2-7; TCRdb returns TRBD1, unconfirmable since there is no DNA. The CDR3 totals 16 residues. The germline gives CDR1 SGHNT, CDR2 YYREEE (reference sequence). CDR3 loop: CASSYSIQGVFYEQYF.

The chain recombines TRBV19 with TRBJ2-7; the D gene TCRdb calls, TRBD1, cannot be checked with no DNA. The CDR3 has 14 residues. Germline lookup yields CDR1 LNHDA and CDR2 SQIVND (reference sequence). The CDR3 sequence is CASTWGTGSYEQYF. The whole variable domain, remainder taken from reference TRBV19 and TRBJ2-7, is DGGITQSPKYLFRKEGQNVTLSCEQNLNHDAMYWYRQDPGQGLRLIYYSQIVNDFQKGDIAEGYSVSREKKESFPLTVTSAQKNPTAFYLCASTWGTGSYEQYFGPGTRLTVT.

The chain links TRBV6-5 to TRBJ2-1. Looked up from germline, CDR1 is MNHEY and CDR2 is SVGAGI. The CDR3 runs to 12 residues. Here the CDR3 reads CASSYATPGQFF.

CDR3 protein: CASRPSEGQNYGYTF. This chain links TRBV5-1 with TRBJ1-2; the D call of TRBD1 rests on TCRdb alone, since no DNA is present to check it. Per germline, CDR1 SGHRS and CDR2 YFSETQ. The CDR3 length is 15 residues. The full variable domain, completed using reference TRBV5-1 and TRBJ1-2, is KAGVTQTPRYLIKTRGQQVTLSCSPISGHRSVSWYQQTPGQGLQFLFEYFSETQRNKGNFPGRFSGRQFSNSRSEMNVSTLELGDSALYLCASRPSEGQNYGYTFGSGTRLTVV.

The rearrangement uses TRBV18 and TRBJ1-4. Germline V gene lookup returns CDR1 KGHSH and CDR2 LQKENI. CDR3 size: 14 residues. The CDR3 is CASSPSGRGEKLFF.

This sequence joins TRBV19 and TRBJ2-7; TCRdb lists TRBD1, though no DNA is available to test this call. Germline lookup yields CDR1 LNHDA and CDR2 SQIVND (reference sequence). CDR3 length: 13 amino acids. This CDR3 is CASSGTGGHEQYF.

According to its frequency, this clonotype is medium-sized (0.01 to 0.1%). The CDR3 here is CASGGHQETQYF. The chain uses TRBV12-3 or TRBV12-4 and TRBJ2-5. This CDR3 is built from 12 residues.

The chain uses TRBV5-6 and TRBJ1-2; TCRdb's D call, TRBD1, is unchecked because there is no DNA. Germline assignment: CDR1 SGHDT and CDR2 YYEEEE. There are 13 residues in the CDR3. Here the CDR3 reads CASSLALGDGYTF.

This chain joins TRBV15 and TRBJ2-3. CDR1 is LNHNV, CDR2 YYDKDF, per germline (reference sequence). The CDR3 sequence is 16 residues long. CDR3 region: CATSRDSRGRTDTQYF.

V is TRBV6-5 and J is TRBJ2-3; no DNA is available, so the TRBD1 call from TCRdb remains unchecked. The CDR3 runs to 14 residues. CDR1 is MNHEY and CDR2 is SVGAGI in the germline V gene. The CDR3 loop reads CASSLVTGPDTQYF.

The chain has TRBV30 and TRBJ2-5; TCRdb selects TRBD1, and the lack of DNA leaves this call unchecked. The CDR3 is made up of 13 amino acids. Per the germline V gene, CDR1 is GTSNPN and CDR2 is SVGIG (reference sequence). This CDR3 reads CAWSWAGQETQYF.